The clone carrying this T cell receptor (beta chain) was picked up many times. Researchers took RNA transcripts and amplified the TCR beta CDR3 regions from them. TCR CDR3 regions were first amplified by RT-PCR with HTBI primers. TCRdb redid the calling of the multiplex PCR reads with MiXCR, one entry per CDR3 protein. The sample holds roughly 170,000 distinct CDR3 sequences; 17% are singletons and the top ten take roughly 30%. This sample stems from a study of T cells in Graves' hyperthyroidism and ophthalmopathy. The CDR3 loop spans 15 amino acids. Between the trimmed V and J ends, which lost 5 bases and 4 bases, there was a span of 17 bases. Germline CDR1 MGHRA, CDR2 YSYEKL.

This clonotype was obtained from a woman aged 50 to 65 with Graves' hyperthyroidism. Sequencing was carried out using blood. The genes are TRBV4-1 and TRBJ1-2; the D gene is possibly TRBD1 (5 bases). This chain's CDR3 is CASSDPLRVGYGYTF. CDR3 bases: TGCGCCAGCAGCGATCCCCTCAGGGTGGGCTATGGCTACACCTTC.